These 12 T cell receptor beta chains were all obtained from the same sample, sequenced in a study of persistence of HIV-infected CD4 T cells. Their antigens remain unidentified. Stimulation used around 9.1 ug/mL lysate from CMV-infected fibroblasts. Responding CD4+ T cells were sorted by upregulation of both CD40 ligand and CD69. Sequencing used immunoSEQ version 4 in survey mode. The table came from immunoSEQ multiplex PCR; TCRdb's copy has only in-frame clones and leaves some out. The table shows approximately 20,000 clones, with about four fifths occurring only once. The sample was CD4+ T cells sorted from PBMCs after approximately 20-hour stimulation, taken from a patient who received antiretroviral therapy. These receptors were taken from an adult man with HIV who was CMV-seropositive.

A few counts support this clone. This chain uses TRBV7-3 with TRBJ1-1; tentative D call: TRBD1 (5 bases). The length of the CDR3 is 13 residues. V shed 5 bases and J shed 8 bases, with 15 bases lying between them. Germline V lookup: CDR1 SGHTA, CDR2 FQGTGA. The CDR3 coding sequence is TGTGCCAGCAGCACCAACCTTGCAGGGGAAGCTTTCTTT. Encoded protein: CASSTNLAGEAFF.

In its sample, this clone was seen once. The rearrangement joins TRBV2 to TRBJ2-2; D gene unclear. The V end was cut by 1 base, the J end by 4 bases, with 10 bases between. Germline V gene lookup returns CDR1 SNHLY and CDR2 FYNNEI. CDR3 length: 15 amino acids. Here the CDR3 reads CASSEVGHFTGELFF. The DNA for the CDR3 is TGTGCCAGCAGTGAAGTAGGGCACTTCACCGGGGAGCTGTTTTTT. The variable domain in full, with the rest retrieved from reference TRBV2 and TRBJ2-2, is EPEVTQTPSHQVTQMGQEVILRCVPISNHLYFYWYRQILGQKVEFLVSFYNNEISEKSEIFDDQFSVERPDGSNFTLKIRSTKLEDSAMYFCASSEVGHFTGELFFGEGSRLTVL.

The CDR3 DNA reads TGTGCCACCTCCAGCTCCTACAATGAGCAGTTCTTC. Residues: CATSSSYNEQFF. The rearrangement links TRBV24-1 to TRBJ2-1; D is unresolved. The germline V gene has CDR1 KGHDR and CDR2 SFDVKD. This CDR3 has 12 residues. V lost 9 bases, J lost 0 bases, and 5 bases lay in between.

The chain is built from TRBV19 and TRBJ2-1; D possibly matches TRBD1 or TRBD2 (5 bases each). CDR1 is LNHDA and CDR2 is SQIVND in the germline V gene (reference sequence). Trimming removed 10 bases at V and 6 bases at J, with 22 bases between. The length of the CDR3 is 15 residues. CDR3 sequence (DNA): TGTGCCACCCAGACGGGGCAGGGTGCGCTCAATGAGCAGTTCTTC. The encoded protein is CATQTGQGALNEQFF.

The V and J genes are TRBV28 and TRBJ2-6; D not certain. The germline V gene has CDR1 MDHEN and CDR2 SYDVKM. Trimming shortened V by 7 bases and J by 0 bases, and 7 bases separated the two germline ends. The length of the CDR3 is 14 residues. Here the CDR3 reads CASISISGANVLTF. CDR3 nucleotides: TGTGCCAGCATCTCCATCTCTGGGGCCAACGTCCTGACTTTC.

The CDR3 loop is CASSKGPRGSGYTF. The CDR3 DNA reads as TGTGCCAGCAGCAAGGGACCCCGGGGGTCTGGCTACACCTTC. The V gene is TRBV7-9, the J gene TRBJ1-2; perhaps TRBD1 as D (5 bases). Between the trimmed V and J ends, which lost 5 bases and 7 bases, there was a span of 17 bases. Per the germline V gene, CDR1 is SEHNR and CDR2 is FQNEAQ (reference sequence). There are 14 residues in the CDR3.

This chain links TRBV6-5 with TRBJ1-5, with D perhaps matching TRBD1 (6 bases). Germline V gene data show CDR1 as MNHEY and CDR2 as SVGAGI. The V and J ends lost 7 bases and 1 base respectively, with 8 bases between them. CDR3 size: 13 residues. CDR3 bases: TGTGCCAGCATTGGACAGAGCAATCAGCCCCAGCATTTT. This translates into CASIGQSNQPQHF.

The V gene is TRBV5-1, the J gene TRBJ2-7, with 7 bases aligning to TRBD1. Germline V CDR1 and CDR2: SGHRS, YFSETQ. V dropped 4 bases and J dropped 4; count of bases not matched to a gene: 2. The CDR3 spans 12 residues. CDR3 sequence: CASSPQGYEQYF. CDR3 in DNA: TGCGCCAGCAGCCCACAGGGGTACGAGCAGTACTTC.

DNA of the CDR3: TGCGCCAGCAGCTTACGGACTAGCGGGGGCCTCCTGGTCTACAATGAGCAGTTCTTC. Translated, it gives CASSLRTSGGLLVYNEQFF. This chain joins TRBV4-1 and TRBJ2-1; TRBD2 matches at 13 bases. J lost 3 bases, V lost 5 bases, and 13 bases had no gene match. The CDR3 loop spans 19 amino acids. Germline assignment: CDR1 MGHRA and CDR2 YSYEKL.

The chain carries TRBV5-1 and TRBJ1-6; D call uncertain. The germline gives CDR1 SGHRS, CDR2 YFSETQ. V lost 0 bases, J lost 7 bases, and 8 bases lay in between. The CDR3 runs to 14 residues. As DNA, the CDR3 is TGCGCCAGCAGCTTGGATGGCGTCAATTCACCCCTCCACTTT. Its protein is CASSLDGVNSPLHF.

Comment on this clone: The same CDR3 also results from other DNA sequences found in this sample. This chain joins TRBV2 and TRBJ1-2; D is undetermined. This CDR3 spans 13 amino acids. Germline V gives CDR1 SNHLY, CDR2 FYNNEI. Between the trimmed V and J ends, which lost 1 base and 2 bases, there was a span of 5 bases. CDR3 DNA: TGTGCCAGCAGTGAAGAAGGGAACTATGGCTACACCTTC. Translated, it gives CASSEEGNYGYTF.

This chain connects TRBV23-1 to TRBJ1-5; D not resolved. TRBV23-1 carries the ORF label, with uncertain function. The ends were cut back, 4 bases at V and 2 bases at J, with 12 bases in the middle. This CDR3 has 15 residues. The CDR3 sequence: CASSRYCTGNQPQHF. CDR3 bases: TGCGCCAGCAGTCGGTACTGTACCGGCAATCAGCCCCAGCATTTT.